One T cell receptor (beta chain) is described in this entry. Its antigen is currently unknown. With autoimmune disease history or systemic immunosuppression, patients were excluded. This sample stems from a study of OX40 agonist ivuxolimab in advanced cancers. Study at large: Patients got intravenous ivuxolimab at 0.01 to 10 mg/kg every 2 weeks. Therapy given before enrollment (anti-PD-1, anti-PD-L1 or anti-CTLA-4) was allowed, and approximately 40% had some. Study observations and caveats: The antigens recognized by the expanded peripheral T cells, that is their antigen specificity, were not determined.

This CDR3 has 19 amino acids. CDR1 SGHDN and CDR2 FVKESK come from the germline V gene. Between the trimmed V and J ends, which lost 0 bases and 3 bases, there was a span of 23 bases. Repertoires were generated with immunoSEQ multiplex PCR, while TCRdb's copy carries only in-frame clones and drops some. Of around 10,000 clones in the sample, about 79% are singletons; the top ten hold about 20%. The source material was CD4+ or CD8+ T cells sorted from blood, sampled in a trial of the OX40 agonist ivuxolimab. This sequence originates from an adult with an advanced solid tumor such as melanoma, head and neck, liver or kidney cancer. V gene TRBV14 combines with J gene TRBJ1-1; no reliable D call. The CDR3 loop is CASSQDSVYDLTGDTEAFF. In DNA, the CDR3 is TGTGCCAGCAGCCAAGATTCTGTCTATGACTTAACGGGTGACACTGAAGCTTTCTTT.